This T cell receptor beta chain appears in the sequencing data of a study of molecular identifiers for immune sequencing clone quantification. Whole-study results and caveats: Because of identical TCR molecules sharing a barcode, sizes of highly expanded clones could be underestimated. Whereas naive cells kept under 1% of molecules in clones above 20 RNA copies, such clones held over 98% in effectors.

Previously published methods and listed TCR primers were used for the bulk TCR libraries. TCRdb fed the PCR reads into MiXCR, producing one record per CDR3 protein. The sample yields a few hundred thousand distinct CDR3 sequences, about 25% seen once. Germline V gene lookup returns CDR1 LGHNT and CDR2 FRNRAP. Between the trimmed V and J ends, which lost 6 bases and 4 bases, there was a span of 4 bases. This CDR3 spans 11 amino acids. This clonotype came up a few times. The antigen is not known. Sorting selected naive CD8 T cells with a CD8+CD4-CCR7+CD45RA+ phenotype. The source is a human donor in good health. Some libraries in this study had Jurkat cell RNA spiked in. Sequenced input: naive CD8+ T cells from blood, with Jurkat cell RNA spiked in. Regarding subset: FACS-sorted CD8+CD4-CCR7+CD45RA+ naive T cells. The chain links TRBV12-5 to TRBJ1-3; no clear D gene. The CDR3: CASGYGNTIYF. CDR3 nucleotides: TGTGCTAGTGGCTACGGAAACACCATATATTTT.